These T cell receptor beta chains were read from a single sample in a study of shared clonotypes between healthy human individuals. Method: immunoSEQ multiplex PCR; TCRdb's copy keeps in-frame clones and lacks some. The data show around 550,000 clones, 85% to 95% seen once. Specimen: naive CD8+ T cells sorted from blood. The source of these receptors is a woman in her twenties or thirties in good health. Both conserved end residues are part of each CDR3. D genes are given only for firm matches. Some rows have no size entry. The others give once, few or many, or a class for an expanded clone.

j_call: TRBJ2-7
v_call: TRBV18
clone_size: .
d_call: .
cdr3_length: 15
cdr3_aa: CASSPKGTGTYEQYF
cdr3_nt: TGTGCCAGCTCACCCAAGGGGACGGGAACCTACGAGCAGTACTTC

j_call: TRBJ2-1
v_call: TRBV7-9
clone_size: .
d_call: .
cdr3_length: 14
cdr3_aa: CASSLGGLGYEQFF
cdr3_nt: TGTGCCAGCAGCTTAGGGGGCCTCGGGTATGAGCAGTTCTTC

j_call: TRBJ2-1
v_call: TRBV5-1
clone_size: once
d_call: .
cdr3_length: 13
cdr3_aa: CASSLVNYNEQFF
cdr3_nt: TGCGCCAGCAGCTTGGTCAACTACAATGAGCAGTTCTTC

j_call: TRBJ2-5
v_call: TRBV15
clone_size: .
d_call: .
cdr3_length: 13
cdr3_aa: CATSTGLQETQYF
cdr3_nt: TGTGCCACATCGACAGGACTCCAAGAGACCCAGTACTTC

j_call: TRBJ2-1
v_call: TRBV5-6
clone_size: .
d_call: TRBD2
cdr3_length: 13
cdr3_aa: CASLADSYNEQFF
cdr3_nt: TGTGCCAGCCTAGCGGACTCCTACAATGAGCAGTTCTTC

j_call: TRBJ2-7
v_call: TRBV5-5
clone_size: .
d_call: TRBD2
cdr3_length: 14
cdr3_aa: CASGLAGGPYEQYF
cdr3_nt: TGTGCCAGCGGACTAGCGGGAGGGCCTTACGAGCAGTACTTC

j_call: TRBJ1-2
v_call: TRBV2
clone_size: .
d_call: .
cdr3_length: 13
cdr3_aa: CASSEGQGPGYTF
cdr3_nt: TGTGCCAGCAGTGAAGGCCAGGGCCCTGGCTACACCTTC

j_call: TRBJ2-7
v_call: TRBV7-6
clone_size: .
d_call: TRBD2
cdr3_length: 15
cdr3_aa: CASSPLAGTYYEQYF
cdr3_nt: TGTGCCAGCAGCCCCTTAGCGGGTACTTACTACGAGCAGTACTTC

j_call: TRBJ2-1
v_call: TRBV7-7
clone_size: .
d_call: .
cdr3_length: 16
cdr3_aa: CASSSSGTFLDNEQFF
cdr3_nt: TGTGCCAGCAGCTCTTCTGGGACATTTTTGGACAATGAGCAGTTCTTC

j_call: TRBJ1-3
v_call: TRBV13
clone_size: .
d_call: TRBD1
cdr3_length: 14
cdr3_aa: CASSPTGIGNTIYF
cdr3_nt: TGTGCCAGCAGCCCGACAGGGATTGGAAACACCATATATTTT

j_call: TRBJ2-1
v_call: TRBV5-6
clone_size: .
d_call: TRBD2
cdr3_length: 17
cdr3_aa: CASSLAATSGRNNEQFF
cdr3_nt: TGTGCCAGCAGCTTGGCCGCCACTAGCGGGCGAAACAATGAGCAGTTCTTC